Presented here are 10 T cell receptor beta chains from one specimen sequenced in a study of T-cell reconstitution after alpha-beta-depleted transplantation in children. A library of TCRbeta sequences, prepared with unique molecular identifiers, was generated. TCRdb passed the PCR reads through MiXCR, listing each CDR3 protein once. The data hold about 600,000 distinct CDR3 sequences, with roughly 23% observed a single time. Sequencing was performed on PBMCs, mostly from graft donor cells, taken 360 days after TCRalphabeta/CD19-depleted stem cell transplant. These receptors came from a boy younger than two who had a stem cell transplant for acute myeloid leukemia, so the T cells may come from the graft donor.

This clonotype was counted many times. This chain connects TRBV20-1 to TRBJ1-5; D perhaps matches TRBD1 (5 bases). CDR3 length: 17 amino acids. V was cut by 3 bases and J by 6 bases, with 24 bases left in between. Germline V gene lookup returns CDR1 DFQATT and CDR2 SNEGSKA (reference sequence). DNA of the CDR3: TGCAGTGCTAGTGCCGGTTTGAGGGGCGCGGTAGGTCAGCCCCAGCATTTT. The encoded protein is CSASAGLRGAVGQPQHF.

CDR3 nucleotides: TGTGCCAGCAGTCCCGGGGCCGAAAGAGGTCAGCCCCAGCATTTT. This codes for CASSPGAERGQPQHF. The chain combines TRBV6-1 with TRBJ1-5, with D tentatively TRBD1 (5 bases). The CDR3 covers 15 residues. In germline, CDR1 is MNHNS, CDR2 SASEGT. Trimming removed 5 bases from V and 6 bases from J, with 17 bases in between.

The chain has TRBV2 and TRBJ2-7; D tentatively reads TRBD1 or TRBD2 (5 bases each). Trimming left V 3 bases short and J 4 bases short, with 13 bases between. This CDR3 region has 14 residues. The V gene's germline CDR1 is SNHLY and CDR2 FYNNEI. CDR3 region: CASSDRDPPYEQYV. In DNA form, the CDR3 reads TGTGCCAGCAGTGATCGGGACCCCCCATACGAGCAGTACGTC.

This clonotype has at least ten counts. The chain links TRBV5-1 to TRBJ2-2; 10 nucleotides match TRBD1. J lost 7 bases, V lost 3 bases, and 6 bases had no gene match. The CDR3 has 15 residues. Germline V gene data show CDR1 as SGHRS and CDR2 as YFSETQ. CDR3 amino acids: CASSWGQGNFGELFF. The CDR3 DNA reads as TGCGCCAGCAGCTGGGGACAGGGGAACTTCGGGGAGCTGTTTTTT.

This rearrangement joins TRBV6-1 to TRBJ1-5; D unresolved. Trimming took 5 bases from V and 6 from J, leaving 14 bases between them. Germline values: CDR1 MNHNS, CDR2 SASEGT. There are 14 residues in the CDR3. The CDR3 spells CASSPDEVGQPQHF. The DNA for the CDR3 is TGTGCCAGCAGTCCTGACGAGGTCGGTCAGCCCCAGCATTTT.

A single count supports this clonotype. The conserved closing phenylalanine or tryptophan is absent in this CDR3, likely reflecting a read error. The chain has TRBV20-1 and TRBJ1-1; 9 positions agree with TRBD1. CDR3 length: 14 amino acids. CDR1 DFQATT and CDR2 SNEGSKA come from the germline V gene (reference sequence). J gave up 6 bases and V 5 bases, and 10 bases lay outside the gene matches. This CDR3 is CSAPRDRVTSEAFC. CDR3 sequence (DNA): TGCAGTGCTCCCCGGGACAGGGTGACTTCTGAAGCTTTCTGT.

Details on this clonotype: Given a much more abundant clone one base away, this may be a read error. No conserved phenylalanine or tryptophan is present at the end of the CDR3, so a read error is the likely explanation. The rearrangement joins TRBV20-1 to TRBJ2-3; 11 bases match TRBD1. CDR1 DFQATT and CDR2 SNEGSKA come from the germline V gene (reference sequence). The CDR3 has 14 residues. Trimming at V came to 3 bases and at J to 4 bases, leaving 3 bases not matched to a gene. CDR3 coding DNA: TGCAGTGCTAGGGGGGACAGGGGGGCAGATACGCAGTATTCT. It is translated as CSARGDRGADTQYS.

This chain links TRBV5-1 with TRBJ2-7; the D gene is possibly TRBD1 (6 bases). Germline lookup yields CDR1 SGHRS and CDR2 YFSETQ. The CDR3 extends over 14 amino acids. V dropped 5 bases and J dropped 1 base, with 13 bases sitting between them. The CDR3 spells CASRRTADSYEQYV. As DNA, the CDR3 is TGCGCCAGCAGGAGGACAGCCGATTCCTACGAGCAGTACGTC.

This clonotype was counted ten times or more. Here the CDR3 DNA reads TGCAGCGTTAAGAGGGACAATGAGCAGTTCTTC. It is translated as CSVKRDNEQFF. The chain employs TRBV29-1 and TRBJ2-1; tentative D call: TRBD2 (5 bases). There are 11 residues in the CDR3. Germline V gene lookup returns CDR1 SQVTM and CDR2 ANQGSEA. V was cut by 5 bases and J by 5 bases, with 7 bases left in between.

The table lists this clonotype with a few counts. J is TRBJ2-5 and V is TRBV15, with 8 bases identical to TRBD1. With 0 bases clipped from V and 5 bases from J, the junction kept 8 bases outside the gene matches. Germline assignment: CDR1 LNHNV and CDR2 YYDKDF (reference sequence). The CDR3 has 16 amino acids. The CDR3 DNA reads TGTGCCACCAGCAGAGATTCTGGGGACAGGTTGGAGACCCAGTACTTC. This translates into CATSRDSGDRLETQYF.